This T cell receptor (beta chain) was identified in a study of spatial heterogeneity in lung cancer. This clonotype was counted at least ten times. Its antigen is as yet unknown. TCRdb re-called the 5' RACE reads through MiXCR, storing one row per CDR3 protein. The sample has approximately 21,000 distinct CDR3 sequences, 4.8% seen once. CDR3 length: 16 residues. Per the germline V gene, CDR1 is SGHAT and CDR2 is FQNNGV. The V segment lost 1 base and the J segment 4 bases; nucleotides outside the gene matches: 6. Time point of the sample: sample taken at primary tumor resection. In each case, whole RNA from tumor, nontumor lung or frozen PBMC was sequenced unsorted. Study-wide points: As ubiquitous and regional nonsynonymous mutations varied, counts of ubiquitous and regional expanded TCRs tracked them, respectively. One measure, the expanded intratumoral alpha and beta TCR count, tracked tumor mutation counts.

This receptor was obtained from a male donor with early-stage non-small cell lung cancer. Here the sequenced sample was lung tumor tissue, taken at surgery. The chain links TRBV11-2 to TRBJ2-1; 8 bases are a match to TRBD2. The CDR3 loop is CASSLALLAAYNEQFF. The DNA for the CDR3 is TGTGCCAGCAGCTTAGCTTTACTAGCGGCATACAATGAGCAGTTCTTC.